A single sample gave rise to the 16 T cell receptor beta chains below, sequenced in a study of blood T cell repertoires in COVID-19. Sequencing used immunoSEQ multiplex PCR; TCRdb keeps in-frame clones, though not all of them. The sample lists around 78,000 clones; just over 85% were seen once. Sequenced input: peripheral blood. The receptor source for this set is a man aged 65 to 79 with active or convalescent COVID-19.

The chain joins TRBV2 to TRBJ2-5; a weak D match, TRBD2 (5 bases). CDR1 is SNHLY, CDR2 FYNNEI, per germline. CDR3 length equals 14 residues. V shed 5 bases and J shed 5 bases, with 15 bases lying between them. CDR3 loop: CASSKTTRRETQYF. The CDR3 nucleotides read TGTGCCAGCAGTAAGACCACCCGGAGGGAGACCCAGTACTTC.

The chain employs TRBV2 and TRBJ1-6; D call uncertain. The CDR3 loop spans 15 amino acids. Trimming removed 6 bases at V and 5 bases at J, with 14 bases between. Germline V gene data show CDR1 as SNHLY and CDR2 as FYNNEI. The CDR3 region has the DNA TGTGCCAGCAGAGCCGATTTTACGAATAATTCACCCCTCCACTTT. Translation: CASRADFTNNSPLHF.

This clone was found once. The chain joins TRBV29-1 to TRBJ2-7; TRBD1 agrees at 9 bases. Germline-derived CDR1 and CDR2 are SQVTM and ANQGSEA. The CDR3 consists of 16 residues. With V trimmed by 1 base and J by 4 bases, 11 bases remained unmatched. CDR3 bases: TGCAGCGTTGAAGCCGTGGACAGGGGAGGATTATACGAGCAGTACTTC. Protein: CSVEAVDRGGLYEQYF.

CDR3 sequence: CASRPRAGGYVDTQYF. CDR3 nucleotides: TGCGCCAGCAGGCCCCGGGCGGGGGGCTACGTGGATACGCAGTATTTT. The J gene is TRBJ2-3, the V gene TRBV5-1; 8 nucleotides agree with TRBD2. Trimming removed 5 bases from V and 6 bases from J; junction bases left unmatched: 14. The V gene's germline CDR1 is SGHRS and CDR2 YFSETQ. The CDR3 runs 16 residues.

The CDR3, as DNA: TGTGCCAGCAGTTTATCCGGGGAACTAGGTCGCGAGCAGTACTTC. Translation gives CASSLSGELGREQYF. The V call is TRBV27, the J call TRBJ2-7, with D possibly matching TRBD2 (5 bases). Germline CDR1 and CDR2: MNHEY and SMNVEV (reference sequence). V lost 0 bases to trimming and J lost 6 bases, with 15 bases between them. The CDR3 loop spans 15 amino acids.

The CDR3 reads CASSKVAGEDTQYF. CDR3 in DNA: TGTGCCAGCAGCAAAGTAGCGGGTGAAGATACGCAGTATTTT. This chain links TRBV21-1 with TRBJ2-3; the table's D call of TRBD2 was not tested on the DNA. TRBV21-1 is a known pseudogene. CDR3 length: 14 amino acids.

The rearrangement links TRBV15 to TRBJ2-5, with 9 bases aligning to TRBD2. The CDR3 runs 17 residues. Unmatched junction bases numbered 11, after V lost 1 base and J lost 5 bases. Germline-derived CDR1 and CDR2 are LNHNV and YYDKDF (reference sequence). The CDR3: CATSRVGAREGLETQYF. CDR3 coding DNA: TGTGCCACCAGCAGAGTGGGGGCGCGGGAGGGCCTGGAGACCCAGTACTTC.

Worth noting for this clone: Within the sample, other DNA sequences also encode this same CDR3. The chain recombines TRBV3-1 (or the pseudogene TRBV3-2) with TRBJ2-1; a possible D gene is TRBD2 (6 bases). The ends were cut back, 4 bases at V and 7 bases at J, with 14 bases in the middle. Per germline, CDR1 LGHDT and CDR2 YNNKEL (reference sequence). This CDR3 is 14 amino acids long. The CDR3 is CASSLRPGGNEQFF. CDR3 DNA: TGTGCCAGCAGCCTCAGACCTGGAGGGAATGAGCAGTTCTTC.

This chain joins TRBV12-3 or TRBV12-4 and TRBJ1-6, with D perhaps TRBD1 (6 bases). Trimming took 5 bases from V and 6 from J, leaving 8 bases between them. The length of the CDR3 is 13 residues. CDR3 DNA: TGTGCCAGCAGTACAGGGTTTAATTCACCCCTCCACTTT. Translated: CASSTGFNSPLHF.

The V call is TRBV6-5, the J call TRBJ2-7, with TRBD1 as a possible D gene (5 bases). Germline V gene lookup returns CDR1 MNHEY and CDR2 SVGAGI. CDR3 length: 15 residues. V was cut by 0 bases and J by 5 bases, with 14 bases left in between. CDR3 protein: CASSYSPQGVHEQYF. The CDR3 region has the DNA TGTGCCAGCAGTTACTCCCCCCAAGGGGTCCACGAGCAGTACTTC.

The V and J genes are TRBV5-6 and TRBJ2-7; the D is unclear. CDR3 length: 12 residues. Germline CDR1 reads SGHDT; CDR2 reads YYEEEE. With 0 bases removed from V and 7 bases from J, the gap between germline ends came to 8 bases. CDR3: CASSLASPEQYF. CDR3 bases: TGTGCCAGCAGCTTGGCCTCCCCTGAGCAGTACTTC.

This clone came up a few times. The chain has TRBV20-1 and TRBJ2-2; TRBD2 matches at 14 bases. The CDR3 is 17 amino acids. The V gene's germline CDR1 is DFQATT and CDR2 SNEGSKA (reference sequence). V shed 3 bases, J shed 5 bases, and the junction held 8 bases outside the gene matches. CDR3 loop: CSASVGLAGVDTGELFF. The CDR3 DNA sequence: TGCAGTGCTAGTGTGGGACTAGCGGGAGTGGATACCGGGGAGCTGTTTTTT.

V and J are TRBV6-1 and TRBJ1-1, with D possibly being TRBD1 (6 bases). Germline V gene sequence: CDR1 MNHNS, CDR2 SASEGT. This CDR3 spans 15 amino acids. Trimming cost V 2 bases and J 0 bases, with 10 bases left between them. The CDR3 loop is CASSEMGHLNTEAFF. CDR3 in DNA: TGTGCCAGCAGTGAAATGGGACACCTGAACACTGAAGCTTTCTTT.

This clone turned up a few times. The gene calls are TRBV27 and TRBJ2-7; 9 bases are a match to TRBD2. The CDR3 totals 15 residues. V shed 6 bases, J shed 2 bases, and the junction held 8 bases outside the gene matches. Per the germline V gene, CDR1 is MNHEY and CDR2 is SMNVEV (reference sequence). The DNA of the CDR3 is TGTGCCAGCAGGGCCAGCGGGAGGCCCACCTACGAGCAGTACTTC. Translation: CASRASGRPTYEQYF.

The sample holds a few counts of this clone. The V gene is TRBV7-6, the J gene TRBJ2-3, with 9 bases fitting TRBD2. After removal of 4 bases from V and 3 bases from J, the junction contained 11 bases not matched to a gene. Germline CDR1 reads SGHVS; CDR2 reads FNYEAQ. CDR3 length: 17 residues. The chain's CDR3 is CASSSPWGSGSTDTQYF. Here the CDR3 DNA reads TGTGCCAGCAGCTCCCCTTGGGGTAGCGGGAGTACAGATACGCAGTATTTT.

The chain carries TRBV7-2 and TRBJ1-2; tentative D call: TRBD1 (6 bases). Germline V gene data show CDR1 as SGHTA and CDR2 as FQGNSA. V lost 2 bases and J 4 bases, leaving 14 bases between the germline ends. This CDR3 contains 15 residues. CDR3 protein: CASSLNRDIRYGYTF. The CDR3 DNA reads TGTGCCAGCAGCTTAAACCGGGACATCCGCTATGGCTACACCTTC.